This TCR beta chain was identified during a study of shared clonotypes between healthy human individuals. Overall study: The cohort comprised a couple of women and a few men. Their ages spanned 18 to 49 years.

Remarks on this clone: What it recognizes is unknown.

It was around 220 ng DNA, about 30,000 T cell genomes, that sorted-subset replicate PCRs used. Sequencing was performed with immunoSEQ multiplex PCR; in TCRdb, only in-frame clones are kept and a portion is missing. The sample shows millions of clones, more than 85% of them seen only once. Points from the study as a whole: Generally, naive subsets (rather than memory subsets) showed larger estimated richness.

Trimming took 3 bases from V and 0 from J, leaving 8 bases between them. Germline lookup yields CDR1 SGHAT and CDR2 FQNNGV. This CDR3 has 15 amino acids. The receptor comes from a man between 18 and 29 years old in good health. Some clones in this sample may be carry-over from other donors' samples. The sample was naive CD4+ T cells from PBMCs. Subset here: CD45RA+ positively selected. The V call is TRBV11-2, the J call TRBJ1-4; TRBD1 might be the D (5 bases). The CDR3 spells CASSFSGATNEKLFF. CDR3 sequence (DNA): TGTGCCAGCAGCTTCTCGGGGGCAACTAATGAAAAACTGTTTTTT.